Listed below are T cell receptor beta chains from one sample, sequenced in a study of Graves' ophthalmopathy and Graves' hyperthyroidism. TCRdb analysed the multiplex PCR reads with MiXCR anew, one entry per CDR3 protein. Of 150,000 or so distinct CDR3 sequences listed, around two fifths are singletons. The sample consisted of peripheral blood. These receptors originate from a woman between 40 and 55 years old with Graves' ophthalmopathy. CDR3s include the opening cysteine and the closing phenylalanine or tryptophan. D genes are given only for firm matches. Clone size appears in some rows only: once, few, many, or a class for an expanded clone.

CDR3aa: CASSRTDYGYTF
CDR3nt: TGCGCCAGCAGCAGGACAGACTATGGCTACACCTTC
abundance: many
v_gene: TRBV5-1
j_gene: TRBJ1-2
d_gene: NA

CDR3aa: CASSRPGGLYIQYF
CDR3nt: TGTGCCAGCAGCCGACCCGGGGGTCTATACATTCAGTACTTC
abundance: NA
v_gene: TRBV11-2
j_gene: TRBJ2-4
d_gene: NA

CDR3aa: CASSQERASGANVLTF
CDR3nt: TGTGCCAGCAGCCAAGAGAGAGCCTCTGGGGCCAACGTCCTGACTTTC
abundance: many
v_gene: TRBV14
j_gene: TRBJ2-6
d_gene: NA

CDR3aa: CASNPRGNYEQYF
CDR3nt: TGTGCCAGCAATCCCCGGGGAAACTACGAGCAGTACTTC
abundance: few
v_gene: TRBV25-1
j_gene: TRBJ2-7
d_gene: NA

CDR3aa: CASSYAQGENIQYF
CDR3nt: TGTGCCAGCAGTTACGCACAGGGCGAAAACATTCAGTACTTC
abundance: NA
v_gene: TRBV6-5
j_gene: TRBJ2-4
d_gene: NA

CDR3aa: CASSPREGSDTIYF
CDR3nt: TGTGCCAGCAGCCCACGGGAGGGAAGCGACACCATATATTTT
abundance: many
v_gene: TRBV7-2
j_gene: TRBJ1-3
d_gene: NA

CDR3aa: CASSFLQGDEQYF
CDR3nt: TGTGCCAGCAGTTTCTTACAAGGGGACGAGCAGTACTTC
abundance: NA
v_gene: TRBV12-3/TRBV12-4
j_gene: TRBJ2-7
d_gene: NA

CDR3aa: CATSRGGSTIEAFF
CDR3nt: TGTGCCACCAGCAGAGGTGGATCCACTATTGAAGCTTTCTTT
abundance: many
v_gene: TRBV15
j_gene: TRBJ1-1
d_gene: NA

CDR3aa: CASEVSYYGYTF
CDR3nt: TGTGCCAGCGAGGTTAGCTACTATGGCTACACCTTC
abundance: NA
v_gene: TRBV6-2/TRBV6-3
j_gene: TRBJ1-2
d_gene: NA

CDR3aa: CSARAGQGRYEQYF
CDR3nt: TGCAGTGCTAGAGCGGGACAGGGGAGGTACGAGCAGTACTTC
abundance: many
v_gene: TRBV20-1
j_gene: TRBJ2-7
d_gene: TRBD1

CDR3aa: CASSLVVGGTGANVLTF
CDR3nt: TGTGCCAGCAGCTTAGTGGTTGGGGGCACTGGGGCCAACGTCCTGACTTTC
abundance: many
v_gene: TRBV11-3
j_gene: TRBJ2-6
d_gene: NA

CDR3aa: CASSPVGLGTSPLHF
CDR3nt: TGTGCCAGCAGCCCAGTCGGACTAGGCACGTCACCCCTCCACTTT
abundance: few
v_gene: TRBV6-1
j_gene: TRBJ1-6
d_gene: NA

CDR3aa: CASSYSLDSGELFF
CDR3nt: TGTGCCAGCAGTTACTCCCTGGATAGCGGGGAGCTGTTTTTT
abundance: many
v_gene: TRBV6-5
j_gene: TRBJ2-2
d_gene: NA

CDR3aa: CASSLNYLGGTYEQYF
CDR3nt: TGTGCCAGCAGTTTAAATTACTTGGGCGGAACCTACGAGCAGTACTTC
abundance: NA
v_gene: TRBV28
j_gene: TRBJ2-7
d_gene: NA

CDR3aa: CASNVGPGELFF
CDR3nt: TGTGCCAGCAACGTCGGGCCCGGGGAGCTGTTTTTT
abundance: NA
v_gene: TRBV6-2/TRBV6-3
j_gene: TRBJ2-2
d_gene: NA

CDR3aa: CASSQDLTGLEETQYF
CDR3nt: TGCGCCAGCAGCCAAGATTTGACCGGGTTGGAAGAGACCCAGTACTTC
abundance: NA
v_gene: TRBV4-1
j_gene: TRBJ2-5
d_gene: NA

CDR3aa: CASKRDQASEAFF
CDR3nt: TGTGCCAGCAAGCGGGACCAAGCGAGTGAAGCTTTCTTT
abundance: many
v_gene: TRBV12-3/TRBV12-4
j_gene: TRBJ1-1
d_gene: NA

CDR3aa: CASSSTAYEQYF
CDR3nt: TGCGCCAGCAGCTCAACGGCCTACGAGCAGTACTTC
abundance: many
v_gene: TRBV5-1
j_gene: TRBJ2-7
d_gene: NA

CDR3aa: CATSAGQGVAKNIQYF
CDR3nt: TGTGCCACCAGCGCGGGACAGGGGGTCGCCAAAAACATTCAGTACTTC
abundance: many
v_gene: TRBV24-1
j_gene: TRBJ2-4
d_gene: TRBD1

CDR3aa: CASSYGRGHSNQPQHF
CDR3nt: TGTGCCAGCAGTTACGGCAGGGGCCATAGCAATCAGCCCCAGCATTTT
abundance: once
v_gene: TRBV6-2/TRBV6-3
j_gene: TRBJ1-5
d_gene: NA

CDR3aa: CASSIGAAGSYGYTF
CDR3nt: TGTGCCAGTAGTATAGGAGCCGCCGGGAGCTATGGCTACACCTTC
abundance: many
v_gene: TRBV19
j_gene: TRBJ1-2
d_gene: NA

CDR3aa: CASTAGTGTSNYGYTF
CDR3nt: TGTGCCAGCACCGCCGGGACAGGGACATCTAACTATGGCTACACCTTC
abundance: NA
v_gene: TRBV12-3/TRBV12-4
j_gene: TRBJ1-2
d_gene: TRBD1

CDR3aa: CASSYTDRGEQYF
CDR3nt: TGTGCCAGCAGTTACACGGACCGTGGAGAGCAGTACTTC
abundance: NA
v_gene: TRBV6-5
j_gene: TRBJ2-7
d_gene: NA

CDR3aa: CATSDWTDQETQYF
CDR3nt: TGTGCCACCAGTGACTGGACAGACCAAGAGACCCAGTACTTC
abundance: many
v_gene: TRBV24-1
j_gene: TRBJ2-5
d_gene: NA

CDR3aa: CASSLAQGTNQPQHF
CDR3nt: TGTGCCAGCAGCTTAGCACAGGGGACGAATCAGCCCCAGCATTTT
abundance: NA
v_gene: TRBV7-2
j_gene: TRBJ1-5
d_gene: TRBD1

CDR3aa: CASHLGTGNYEQYF
CDR3nt: TGCGCCAGCCACCTTGGGACAGGGAACTACGAGCAGTACTTC
abundance: many
v_gene: TRBV5-1
j_gene: TRBJ2-7
d_gene: TRBD1

CDR3aa: CASSLRARALDSPLHF
CDR3nt: TGTGCCAGCAGTTTAAGGGCAAGGGCATTGGATTCACCCCTCCACTTT
abundance: NA
v_gene: TRBV28
j_gene: TRBJ1-6
d_gene: NA

CDR3aa: CAISEGDGVWYEQYF
CDR3nt: TGTGCCATCAGTGAGGGCGATGGGGTTTGGTACGAGCAGTACTTC
abundance: NA
v_gene: TRBV10-3
j_gene: TRBJ2-7
d_gene: NA

CDR3aa: CATSSVGWGANVLTF
CDR3nt: TGTGCCACCAGCAGCGTTGGGTGGGGGGCCAACGTCCTGACTTTC
abundance: many
v_gene: TRBV15
j_gene: TRBJ2-6
d_gene: NA

CDR3aa: CASSQGLIETQYF
CDR3nt: TGTGCCAGCAGCCAGGGTCTCATAGAGACCCAGTACTTC
abundance: few
v_gene: TRBV7-2
j_gene: TRBJ2-5
d_gene: NA

CDR3aa: CAGRDRLNTEAFF
CDR3nt: TGTGCCGGACGGGACAGATTGAACACTGAAGCTTTCTTT
abundance: NA
v_gene: TRBV30
j_gene: TRBJ1-1
d_gene: TRBD1

CDR3aa: CASTSTGSYGYTF
CDR3nt: TGTGCCAGCACCTCGACAGGGAGCTATGGCTACACCTTC
abundance: few
v_gene: TRBV12-3/TRBV12-4
j_gene: TRBJ1-2
d_gene: TRBD1

CDR3aa: CSARDIGQDYGYTF
CDR3nt: TGCAGTGCTAGAGATATCGGACAGGACTATGGCTACACCTTC
abundance: NA
v_gene: TRBV20-1
j_gene: TRBJ1-2
d_gene: TRBD1

CDR3aa: CASSLTVWTEAFF
CDR3nt: TGTGCCAGCAGTTTAACAGTCTGGACTGAAGCTTTCTTT
abundance: NA
v_gene: TRBV28
j_gene: TRBJ1-1
d_gene: NA

CDR3aa: CASSFNRDEQYF
CDR3nt: TGTGCCAGCAGTTTTAACAGGGACGAGCAGTACTTC
abundance: many
v_gene: TRBV28
j_gene: TRBJ2-7
d_gene: NA

CDR3aa: CASSLRRGPYMNTEAFF
CDR3nt: TGTGCCAGCAGTTTACGCAGGGGGCCTTACATGAACACTGAAGCTTTCTTT
abundance: NA
v_gene: TRBV27
j_gene: TRBJ1-1
d_gene: TRBD1

CDR3aa: CASSITGGGYEQYF
CDR3nt: TGTGCCAGCTCGATTACGGGAGGGGGATACGAGCAGTACTTC
abundance: NA
v_gene: TRBV27
j_gene: TRBJ2-7
d_gene: TRBD2

CDR3aa: CASRLAGEETQYF
CDR3nt: TGTGCCAGCAGATTAGCGGGGGAAGAGACCCAGTACTTC
abundance: many
v_gene: TRBV6-5
j_gene: TRBJ2-5
d_gene: TRBD2

CDR3aa: CASSRPGLGAYEQYF
CDR3nt: TGTGCCAGCAGTCGACCGGGACTCGGAGCCTACGAGCAGTACTTC
abundance: many
v_gene: TRBV6-2/TRBV6-3
j_gene: TRBJ2-7
d_gene: NA

CDR3aa: CASSLSDRSRLGAFF
CDR3nt: TGTGCCAGCAGTTTAAGTGACAGGAGCCGGTTAGGAGCTTTCTTT
abundance: NA
v_gene: TRBV12-3/TRBV12-4
j_gene: TRBJ1-1
d_gene: NA

CDR3aa: CASGTGGGETQYF
CDR3nt: TGTGCCAGCGGAACCGGGGGGGGAGAGACCCAGTACTTC
abundance: NA
v_gene: TRBV28
j_gene: TRBJ2-5
d_gene: TRBD2

CDR3aa: CASSEEGPYEQYF
CDR3nt: TGCGCCAGCAGTGAGGAGGGCCCCTACGAGCAGTACTTC
abundance: NA
v_gene: TRBV10-2
j_gene: TRBJ2-7
d_gene: NA

CDR3aa: CASSPRTGESSLYGYTF
CDR3nt: TGTGCCAGCAGCCCTAGGACAGGGGAAAGCTCCCTCTATGGCTACACCTTC
abundance: many
v_gene: TRBV11-1
j_gene: TRBJ1-2
d_gene: TRBD1

CDR3aa: CASSYLEGTGELFF
CDR3nt: TGTGCCAGCAGTTACTTGGAGGGAACCGGGGAGCTGTTTTTT
abundance: NA
v_gene: TRBV6-2/TRBV6-3
j_gene: TRBJ2-2
d_gene: NA

CDR3aa: CASSKIAGETYEQYF
CDR3nt: TGTGCCAGCAGCAAAATAGCGGGAGAGACCTACGAGCAGTACTTC
abundance: many
v_gene: TRBV7-2
j_gene: TRBJ2-7
d_gene: TRBD2

CDR3aa: CASQMGAGGPFGRETQYF
CDR3nt: TGTGCCAGCCAGATGGGAGCGGGAGGGCCCTTCGGGCGAGAGACCCAGTACTTC
abundance: NA
v_gene: TRBV6-2/TRBV6-3
j_gene: TRBJ2-5
d_gene: TRBD2

CDR3aa: CASSRLRNTEAFF
CDR3nt: TGTGCCAGCAGCAGACTGAGGAACACTGAAGCTTTCTTT
abundance: many
v_gene: TRBV6-5
j_gene: TRBJ1-1
d_gene: NA

CDR3aa: CASRPGPGTGIRYEQYF
CDR3nt: TGTGCCAGCAGACCCGGCCCCGGGACAGGAATACGGTACGAGCAGTACTTC
abundance: NA
v_gene: TRBV6-2/TRBV6-3
j_gene: TRBJ2-7
d_gene: TRBD1

CDR3aa: CASSYLFLAAYEQYF
CDR3nt: TGTGCCAGCAGTTACCTCTTCCTAGCGGCCTACGAGCAGTACTTC
abundance: NA
v_gene: TRBV6-2/TRBV6-3
j_gene: TRBJ2-7
d_gene: TRBD2